This TCR beta chain was profiled in a study of cytomegalovirus exposure and HLA in healthy donors. Overall study results and limits: A later analysis reportedly found that, within productive TCRs, an Asian-associated ancestry cluster had fewer N-insertions than the mean observed across the roughly 700 donors. Upon later analysis, HLA-associated TCR beta chains proved more clonally expanded than other, equally common chains. Cytomegalovirus-associated status was assigned to 164 TCR beta chains.

As concerns this clone: Its specificity is unknown.

CDR3 length equals 13 residues. Germline V gene sequence: CDR1 SGHAT, CDR2 FQNNGV. V lost 7 bases, J lost 3 bases, and 13 bases lay in between. Researchers ran the PCR with 60 Vbeta and 13 Jbeta primers. The table came from immunoSEQ multiplex PCR; TCRdb's copy has only in-frame clones and leaves some out. The sample has about 190,000 clones; 65% to 80% are singletons. The donors were healthy bone marrow donors. The TCR was taken from a woman between 40 and 55 years old in good health and CMV-seronegative. The chain has TRBV11-2 and TRBJ2-7; tentatively, D is TRBD2 (7 bases). The sample comprised PBMCs. CDR3 sequence (DNA): TGTGCCAGCACTCCGGGGGGCGTCTACGAGCAGTACTTC. It yields the protein CASTPGGVYEQYF. Supplemented by reference TRBV11-2 and TRBJ2-7, the full variable domain reads EAGVAQSPRYKIIEKRQSVAFWCNPISGHATLYWYQQILGQGPKLLIQFQNNGVVDDSQLPKDRFSAERLKGVDSTLKIQPAKLEDSAVYLCASTPGGVYEQYFGPGTRLTVT.